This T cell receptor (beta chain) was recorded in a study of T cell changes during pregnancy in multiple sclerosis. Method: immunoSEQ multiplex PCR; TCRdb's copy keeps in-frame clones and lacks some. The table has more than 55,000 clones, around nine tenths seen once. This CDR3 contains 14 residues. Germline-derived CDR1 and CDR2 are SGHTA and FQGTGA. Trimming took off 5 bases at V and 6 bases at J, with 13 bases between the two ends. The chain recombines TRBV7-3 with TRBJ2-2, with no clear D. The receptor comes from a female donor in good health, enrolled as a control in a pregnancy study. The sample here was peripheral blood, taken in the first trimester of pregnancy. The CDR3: CASSPPTASGELFF. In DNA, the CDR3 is TGTGCCAGCAGCCCGCCGACTGCCTCCGGGGAGCTGTTTTTT.